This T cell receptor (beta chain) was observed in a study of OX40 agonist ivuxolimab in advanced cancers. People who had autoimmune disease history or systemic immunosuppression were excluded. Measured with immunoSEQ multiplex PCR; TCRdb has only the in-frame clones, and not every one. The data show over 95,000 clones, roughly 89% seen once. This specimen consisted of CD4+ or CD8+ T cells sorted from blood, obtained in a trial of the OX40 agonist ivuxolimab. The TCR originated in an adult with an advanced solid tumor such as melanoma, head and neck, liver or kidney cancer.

This CDR3 is CASSDGGSYGYTF. The CDR3 nucleotides read TGTGCCAGCAGCGACGGAGGCTCCTATGGCTACACCTTC. This rearrangement joins TRBV9 to TRBJ1-2; D unresolved. CDR1 SGDLS and CDR2 YYNGEE come from the germline V gene. CDR3 length: 13 residues. V lost 3 bases and J 4 bases, leaving 10 bases between the germline ends.